This T cell receptor (beta chain) is drawn from a study of TIL therapy for anti-PD-1-resistant metastatic lung cancer. The overall study: Progressing patients received lymphodepletion, expanded TIL infusion and IL-2.

Indicated time point: pre-treatment sample, taken before nivolumab and TIL therapy. Enrollment ran from late 2017 to early 2020. V lost 5 bases and J 0 bases, leaving 11 bases between the germline ends. CDR1 is SQVTM and CDR2 is ANQGSEA in the germline V gene. The CDR3 extends over 14 amino acids. Sequencing used immunoSEQ v3. Sequencing depth was around 2.2 million read pairs for survey level, roughly 4.5-6.5 million for deep. Clones were read by immunoSEQ multiplex PCR, and TCRdb kept only the in-frame ones, dropping some. Of 35,000 to 55,000 clones listed, around 80% are singletons. The source is an older man with non-small cell lung cancer. The sequencing used blood, collected at baseline. The chain joins TRBV29-1 to TRBJ2-1; D is perhaps TRBD1 (5 bases). The CDR3 protein is CSVFQGGSYNEQFF. CDR3 DNA: TGCAGCGTTTTCCAGGGTGGCTCCTACAATGAGCAGTTCTTC.